This TCR beta chain was recovered during a study of T cell changes during pregnancy in multiple sclerosis. Germline CDR1 is WNHNN and CDR2 is SYGVQD (reference sequence). The CDR3 runs to 19 residues. V lost 5 bases, J lost 0 bases, and 12 bases stayed unmatched. Measured with immunoSEQ multiplex PCR; TCRdb has only the in-frame clones, and not every one. Found here are tens of thousands of clones, over 75% of them singletons; the top ten hold more than 7%. This material consisted of CD8+ T cells from peripheral blood mononuclear cells, taken before pregnancy. This clonotype was sampled from a female donor with multiple sclerosis, enrolled in a pregnancy study. The J gene is TRBJ1-5, the V gene TRBV10-1; TRBD1 agrees at 11 bases. The CDR3 loop reads CASSPIYRTGGHSNQPQHF. CDR3 in DNA: TGCGCCAGCAGTCCTATTTACCGGACAGGGGGCCATAGCAATCAGCCCCAGCATTTT.